A selection of T cell receptor beta chains follows, all from one sample in a study of CD8 T cells in ankylosing spondylitis. TCRdb processed the 5' RACE reads anew with MiXCR; each CDR3 protein has one entry. The sample carries 350,000 to 400,000 distinct CDR3 sequences, more than 20% recorded once. The sample consisted of blood, either unsorted or a sorted T cell fraction (not recorded which). Receptor source: a male donor with ankylosing spondylitis or in good health (not recorded which). CDR3s include the opening cysteine and the closing phenylalanine or tryptophan. The order of the fields is J gene, V gene, CDR3 length, D gene, CDR3 protein. A D gene is named only where the DNA matches it firmly.

>TRBJ2-3|TRBV11-2|21|TRBD2
CASSYPRVTSGGAESTDTQYF
>TRBJ2-3|TRBV10-3|15|TRBD1
CAISEPGQRTDTQYF
>TRBJ2-1|TRBV10-2|11|NA
CASRDTDIQFF
>TRBJ2-7|TRBV2|12|TRBD1
CASSPDRGEQYF
>TRBJ2-1|TRBV12-3/TRBV12-4|15|TRBD1
CASSVTGGWNNEQFF
>TRBJ2-1|TRBV28|16|TRBD2
CASSLSLAGGPREQFF
>TRBJ2-1|TRBV5-6|15|NA
CASSLDGRSYNEQFF
>TRBJ2-7|TRBV5-5|15|TRBD1
CASSLTSGQGTEQYF
>TRBJ2-2|TRBV12-3/TRBV12-4|14|NA
CASSPALPTGELFF
>TRBJ1-4|TRBV28|16|NA
CASSVRGMSYNEKLFF
>TRBJ1-1|TRBV15|14|NA
CATSIRVSDTEAFF
>TRBJ2-5|TRBV3-1|14|NA
CASSQEGEEETQYF
>TRBJ2-2|TRBV29-1|16|NA
CSAEGGAPGDTGELFF
>TRBJ2-1|TRBV11-2|16|TRBD2
CASSLGTSGGHNEQFF
>TRBJ2-7|TRBV25-1|12|TRBD1
CASRQGAYEQYF
>TRBJ1-3|TRBV2|12|NA
CATRQVRDTIYF
>TRBJ2-7|TRBV27|10|NA
CASGYYEQYF
>TRBJ2-7|TRBV27|14|TRBD1
CASSLKGQIYEQYF
>TRBJ1-3|TRBV7-6|16|TRBD1
CASSLVGTDSGNTIYF
>TRBJ2-7|TRBV29-1|14|TRBD1
CSVETPDRGYEQYF
>TRBJ2-5|TRBV5-1|14|TRBD2
CASSMGEGIETQYF
>TRBJ1-4|TRBV29-1|12|NA
CSVFGGHEKLFF
>TRBJ1-2|TRBV7-2|15|NA
CASSFNRADFYGYTF
>TRBJ2-5|TRBV28|15|NA
CASSGAERIQETQYF
>TRBJ2-1|TRBV7-6|17|NA
CASSLEGGQLSYNEQFF
>TRBJ2-5|TRBV12-3/TRBV12-4|15|TRBD1
CASSGQGGVEETQYF
>TRBJ2-2|TRBV29-1|12|TRBD1
CSVQQGTGELFF
>TRBJ2-7|TRBV11-2|13|NA
CASSRAGGYEQYF
>TRBJ2-2|TRBV24-1|15|TRBD1
CATSEGDREAGELFF